The 22 T cell receptor beta chains below all came from one sample that was sequenced in a study of Tregs in tolerant kidney transplant recipients. TCRdb's copy holds only in-frame clones and misses some; the assay was immunoSEQ multiplex PCR. The sample has about 120,000 clones; about 90% are singletons. Sequenced material: CD4+ T cells from blood. The origin of the receptors is a human donor in good health.

V gene TRBV29-1 combines with J gene TRBJ1-1; D is ambiguous. The CDR3 covers 14 residues. The V end was cut by 7 bases, the J end by 3 bases, with 18 bases between. CDR1 SQVTM and CDR2 ANQGSEA come from the germline V gene. The CDR3 is CSGFWGGKDTEAFF. CDR3 coding DNA: TGCAGCGGCTTTTGGGGAGGGAAGGACACTGAAGCTTTCTTT.

The V and J genes are TRBV2 and TRBJ2-1; a possible D gene is TRBD2 (6 bases). Per germline, CDR1 SNHLY and CDR2 FYNNEI. This CDR3 has 14 amino acids. Between the trimmed V and J ends, which lost 10 bases and 8 bases, there was a span of 21 bases. Here the CDR3 DNA reads TGTGCCACCTTATTAGCGGAGCTTTTCGATGAGCAGTTCTTC. The encoded protein is CATLLAELFDEQFF.

The rearrangement joins TRBV4-2 to TRBJ2-2, with 12 bases identical to TRBD2. V lost 4 bases and J lost 2; bases outside the gene matches: 8. Germline CDR1 reads LGHNA; CDR2 reads YNFKEQ. The CDR3 covers 18 residues. CDR3 DNA: TGTGCCAGCAGCCGACGGACTAGCGGGGACGATAACACCGGGGAGCTGTTTTTT. Amino acid sequence: CASSRRTSGDDNTGELFF.

This rearrangement joins TRBV5-1 to TRBJ2-7, with TRBD1 as a possible D gene (6 bases). The germline CDR1 and CDR2 sequences are SGHRS and YFSETQ. V shed 2 bases and J shed 5 bases, with 11 bases lying between them. The CDR3 is made up of 13 amino acids. For the CDR3, the DNA is TGCGCCAGCAGCTTACAGGGAACACACGAGCAGTACTTC. The encoded protein is CASSLQGTHEQYF.

The chain combines TRBV13 with TRBJ2-7; D perhaps matches TRBD1 (6 bases). CDR1 PRHDT and CDR2 FYEKMQ come from the germline V gene (reference sequence). V lost 3 bases and J 0 bases, leaving 15 bases between the germline ends. This CDR3 spans 16 amino acids. The CDR3 spells CASSFGEGGYSYEQYF. The CDR3 DNA sequence: TGTGCCAGCAGCTTCGGGGAAGGGGGATACTCCTACGAGCAGTACTTC. The entire variable domain, with the rest obtained from reference TRBV13 and TRBJ2-7, is as follows: AAGVIQSPRHLIKEKRETATLKCYPIPRHDTVYWYQQGPGQDPQFLISFYEKMQSDKGSIPDRFSAQQFSDYHSELNMSSLELGDSALYFCASSFGEGGYSYEQYFGPGTRLTVT.

The CDR3 loop reads CASSPQYEQYF. The CDR3, as DNA: TGTGCCAGCAGCCCTCAATACGAGCAGTACTTC. The V call is TRBV5-8, the J call TRBJ2-7; D is undetermined. CDR3 length: 11 amino acids. Trimming removed 4 bases at V and 4 bases at J, with 6 bases between. Germline loops: CDR1 SGHTS, CDR2 YDEGEE.

The chain uses TRBV18 and TRBJ2-6; no definite D call. Trimming cost V 5 bases and J 4 bases, with 6 bases left between them. CDR3 size: 13 residues. Germline V gene lookup returns CDR1 KGHSH and CDR2 LQKENI. CDR3: CASSGTGANVLTF. CDR3 coding DNA: TGTGCCAGCTCAGGAACCGGGGCCAACGTCCTGACTTTC.

V usage is TRBV2 and J usage is TRBJ2-5; D not resolved. The CDR3 is 13 residues long. V was cut by 8 bases and J by 5 bases, with 15 bases left in between. Germline V gene data show CDR1 as SNHLY and CDR2 as FYNNEI. The CDR3 DNA is TGTGCCAGCTTCGAAGGCCGCAGGGAGACCCAGTACTTC. This codes for CASFEGRRETQYF.

This rearrangement joins TRBV6-1 to TRBJ2-5, with 7 nucleotides matching TRBD1. The CDR3 has 14 residues. After removal of 7 bases from V and 0 bases from J, the junction contained 5 bases not matched to a gene. Germline CDR1 reads MNHNS; CDR2 reads SASEGT. The chain's CDR3 is CASTRQGYQETQYF. DNA of the CDR3: TGTGCCAGCACCCGACAGGGATACCAAGAGACCCAGTACTTC.

This clone was seen a single time. The chain joins TRBV6-1 to TRBJ1-3; TRBD1 might be the D (5 bases). CDR1 and CDR2 from the germline V gene are MNHNS and SASEGT. The CDR3 consists of 14 residues. Trimming left V 5 bases short and J 9 bases short, with 17 bases between. CDR3 nucleotide sequence: TGTGCCAGCAGTCCAGGGACGGCCTTCACCACCATATATTTT. Encoded protein: CASSPGTAFTTIYF.

The chain links TRBV11-2 to TRBJ2-7; TRBD1 might be the D (6 bases). The germline V gene encodes CDR1 SGHAT and CDR2 FQNNGV. The CDR3 loop spans 14 amino acids. The V and J ends lost 2 bases and 0 bases respectively, with 8 bases between them. CDR3 residues: CASSLTGNSYEQYF. CDR3 bases: TGTGCCAGCAGCTTAACAGGGAACTCCTACGAGCAGTACTTC.

This rearrangement joins TRBV11-2 to TRBJ1-2; 11 nucleotides align to TRBD1. Germline values: CDR1 SGHAT, CDR2 FQNNGV. The V segment lost 4 bases and the J segment 5 bases; nucleotides outside the gene matches: 12. This CDR3 spans 17 amino acids. In DNA, the CDR3 is TGTGCCAGCAGCTCCTACCGGACAGGGGGCGAGACGTATGGCTACACCTTC. It encodes CASSSYRTGGETYGYTF.

The chain joins TRBV19 to TRBJ1-5; TRBD1 is a possible D gene (6 bases). V dropped 1 base and J dropped 0 bases, with 10 bases sitting between them. This CDR3 comprises 16 residues. CDR1 and CDR2 from the germline V gene are LNHDA and SQIVND (reference sequence). The CDR3 DNA follows: TGTGCCAGTAGTATAGGGACAGTCTTTAGCAATCAGCCCCAGCATTTT. This translates into CASSIGTVFSNQPQHF.

The rearrangement joins TRBV12-5 to TRBJ2-1; 11 bases fit TRBD2. Trimming took 6 bases from V and 2 from J; bases not matched to a gene: 18. This CDR3 comprises 20 residues. Germline CDR1 LGHNT, CDR2 FRNRAP. The CDR3 DNA reads TGTGCTAGTGGCCCCGATTCGGGACTAGCGGAGGTGATCGCCTACAATGAGCAGTTCTTC. It translates to CASGPDSGLAEVIAYNEQFF.

The genes are TRBV10-3 and TRBJ1-1, with 8 bases matching TRBD1. Germline CDR1 reads ENHRY; CDR2 reads SYGVKD. The CDR3 sequence is 15 residues long. V was clipped by 3 bases and J by 2 bases; unmatched bases: 5. For the CDR3, the DNA is TGTGCCATCAGTGAAGCAGGGGGCGGCAACACTGAAGCTTTCTTT. Amino acid sequence: CAISEAGGGNTEAFF.

The chain carries TRBV11-2 and TRBJ2-6; D unclear. The germline V gene has CDR1 SGHAT and CDR2 FQNNGV. Trimming took off 3 bases at V and 4 bases at J, with 16 bases between the two ends. CDR3 length equals 17 residues. The CDR3 DNA sequence: TGTGCCAGCAGCTTGGGAAGCCAGAGGCGCGGGGCCAACGTCCTGACTTTC. This gives the protein CASSLGSQRRGANVLTF.

The V call is TRBV19, the J call TRBJ2-3; D possibly uses TRBD1 or TRBD2 (6 bases each). Trimming took 5 bases from V and 3 from J, leaving 15 bases between them. The CDR3 totals 15 residues. Germline V gene data show CDR1 as LNHDA and CDR2 as SQIVND (reference sequence). Written as DNA, the CDR3 is TGTGCCAGTAGTCCCTCGGGGGCAGGGACAGATACGCAGTATTTT. Protein sequence: CASSPSGAGTDTQYF.

The rearrangement joins TRBV18 to TRBJ1-2; 7 positions agree with TRBD1. The CDR3 is 15 amino acids. Germline lookup yields CDR1 KGHSH and CDR2 LQKENI. V was clipped by 3 bases and J by 3 bases; unmatched bases: 7. The DNA for the CDR3 is TGTGCCAGCTCACCCCCGGAACAGGGGTACTATGGCTACACCTTC. This gives the protein CASSPPEQGYYGYTF.

The chain is built from TRBV30 and TRBJ2-7, with D tentatively TRBD1 (6 bases). Germline assignment: CDR1 GTSNPN and CDR2 SVGIG (reference sequence). V shed 1 base and J shed 4 bases, with 17 bases lying between them. CDR3 length: 15 residues. The CDR3 sequence is CAWSDFTGKGYEQYF. In DNA form, the CDR3 reads TGTGCCTGGAGTGATTTTACAGGGAAAGGATACGAGCAGTACTTC.

The count of this clone is one. This chain uses TRBV30 with TRBJ1-2; D is perhaps TRBD1 (6 bases). CDR3 length: 13 amino acids. Trimming left V 0 bases short and J 3 bases short, with 8 bases between. Per the germline V gene, CDR1 is GTSNPN and CDR2 is SVGIG (reference sequence). This chain's CDR3 is CAWSVRGDYGYTF. The CDR3 DNA follows: TGTGCCTGGAGTGTGAGGGGGGACTATGGCTACACCTTC.

The chain carries TRBV9 and TRBJ1-2; D not certain. Germline CDR1 SGDLS, CDR2 YYNGEE. V was cut by 3 bases and J by 1 base, with 10 bases left in between. The CDR3 runs 14 residues. CDR3 coding DNA: TGTGCCAGCAGCGCCCAGACGGGTAACTATGGCTACACCTTC. Its protein product is CASSAQTGNYGYTF.

The chain links TRBV4-2 to TRBJ1-5; a possible D gene is TRBD1 (6 bases). Deletions cut 2 bases from V and 7 bases from J, with 18 bases between. Germline loops: CDR1 LGHNA, CDR2 YNFKEQ. This CDR3 contains 16 residues. CDR3 loop: CASSQSPQGPGQPQHF. The CDR3 nucleotides are TGTGCCAGCAGCCAATCCCCGCAGGGGCCGGGGCAGCCCCAGCATTTT.